What follows describes a single T cell receptor beta chain. This receptor's antigen is unknown. The input lacks base qualities; no much larger clone sits a single base away. The method behind the library was the immunoSEQ multiplex PCR assay. High-throughput TCR-beta CDR3 sequencing of genomic DNA from most patients was performed by Adaptive Biotechnologies. In the source study's methods: Adaptive's ImmunoSEQ software was the source of the TCR sequencing data for over 15 patients, while three other patients were processed with MiXCR and VDJtools. CDR3 nucleotide sequences shared by donor and recipient were removed because the origin of these sequences could not be assigned. At least 2-fold expansion over unstimulated cells and a minimum CFSE-low frequency of 0.002% (template counts) or 0.001% (read counts) were required for clones to be classified as alloreactive. A clone was considered mappable if detected in the sequenced pre-transplant spleen, lymph node, or MLR CFSE-low populations of the donor or recipient. Cumulative frequency of alloreactive clones was calculated as a percentage of all sequences weighted by copy number. Imported from immuneACCESS, the table was reduced by TCRdb to in-frame sequences with V and J called. These copies leave out some clones; in studies compared against another copy, an unresolved V gene accounts for under half, and the cause of the remainder is not known. V, J and clone size were drawn from that table, and D and trimming were deduced from the DNA. For this sample the table gives about 97,000 clones, of which approximately 92% were detected only once. Of the sample, roughly 15% is held by the ten largest clones.

Blood samples were collected up to 4 times in the first month after transplant and then at least monthly when available. The entry originates in a study of graft-versus-host responses after intestinal transplantation (dated by TCRdb to about 2021). With respect to the entire study: Recipients received multivisceral, liver-intestinal, or isolated intestinal transplants. To identify alloreactive clones, pre-transplant mixed lymphocyte reaction products were sequenced and then compared with unstimulated pre-transplant donor and recipient T cells. Samples from three later patients were sequenced in-house on an Illumina MiSeq with MiXCR processing rather than by the commercial service. Donor T cell macrochimerism was defined as a peak of at least 4% donor T cells among recipient peripheral blood mononuclear cells. Of the approximately 25 intestinal transplant recipients enrolled in the cohort, one of whom was a retransplant, a few patients without pretransplant specimens were excluded. Every recipient was given anti-thymocyte globulin induction, then maintenance tacrolimus and steroids for roughly three years. After intestinal transplantation, graft-versus-host and host-versus-graft alloreactive T cell clones in the graft, circulation and bone marrow were tracked using bulk TCR-beta CDR3 sequencing. What the authors observed across the whole study: Conclusions were limited by the relatively low number and heterogeneity of intestinal transplant patients. Early after transplant, peak levels of circulating GvH clones were associated with declines in HvG clones. In the allografts of patients with donor T cell macrochimerism, GvH to HvG T cell clonal ratios were high. GvH clones were detected in recipient bone marrow, and some of these GvH clones were observed earlier in ileal mucosa or blood, consistent with an intestinal mucosal origin.

The CDR3 goes from the cysteine to the phenylalanine over 14 residues. Only the CDR3 DNA stays, 42 bases, in frame from base 1. V lost 5 bases and J lost 4 bases, and the count of bases not matched to a germline gene is 8. CDR1 is given as SGDLS and CDR2 as YYNGEE, both from the germline V gene. This chain joins TRBV9 to TRBJ1-1, with 7 bases in between that match TRBD1. This sample comprised PBMCs, obtained roughly 68 weeks after intestinal transplant. The clonotype originates from a human patient who received an intestinal transplant, so some T cells may come from the graft donor. In nucleotides, the sequence is TGTGCCAGCAGTGTGGAGACAGGGACCACTGAAGCTTTCTTT. It translates to CASSVETGTTEAFF.